Included here is one TCR beta chain sequence, with context. Its antigen remains undetermined. No much larger clone exists at a distance of one base, and base qualities are not known. This sample also contains other DNA sequences that code for the same CDR3. CD8 naive samples consisted of CD45RO-negative cells that were positively selected for CCR7, yielding a CD45RA+CCR7+ population without TemRA cells. Healthy HIV-negative adults with no recently reported acute infections or vaccinations were included as donors. Every donor was a Caucasian adult residing in Nashville, Tennessee, USA. Blood was obtained by leukapheresis, after which PBMCs were separated by Ficoll-Histopaque density gradient centrifugation and cryopreserved in liquid nitrogen vapor phase. Purity and quantity of every magnetically sorted T cell population were checked by analytical flow cytometry. Genomic DNA was isolated from each sorted fraction and quantified by UV absorbance on a Nanodrop 2000c.

The germline V gene encodes CDR1 MDHEN and CDR2 SYDVKM. The CDR3 contains 14 residues, cysteine and phenylalanine counted. CDR3 DNA only is kept here, 42 bases in frame from base 1. Cut back by 1 base and 2 bases, the V and J ends lie 6 bases apart. These data are taken from a study of shared clonotypes between healthy human individuals (dated by TCRdb to the early 2020s). At the level of the whole study: The cohort comprised a couple of women and a few men aged 18 to 49 years. Per donor, three plates each were used for CD4 naive and CD4 memory, two for CD8 naive, and one for CD8 memory. The study deeply sequenced blood TCR repertoires of about 5 healthy adults to estimate repertoire size and the extent of clonotype sharing between individuals. To increase sequencing depth and limit assay-specific biases, TCR repertoire library preparation and sequencing were carried out by different laboratories using diverse techniques. Each donor's leukapheresis produced roughly between roughly 0.85 and 10 billion PBMCs.

The full study reports these points: Across several donors, around 5% of naive CD4, approximately 3.5% of naive CD8, 2.3% of memory CD4, and roughly 0.41% of memory CD8 clonotypes were shared. Compared with non-shared clonotypes, clonotypes shared by all four sorted-subset donors had higher generation probabilities. Rarefaction of sorted-subset datasets indicated incomplete sequencing despite the large sequencing depth. Naive subsets generally had larger estimated clonotype richness than memory subsets. Because the study included only a small number of donors, the genetic and exposure-history diversity represented was limited. Pairwise subsampling indicated that sequencing depth was expected to affect the degree of clonotype sharing among donors. Only blood was sampled, and tissue TCR repertoires likely differ from those in blood.

Using the deep immunoSEQ assay, multiplex PCR amplified TCR CDR3 regions from genomic DNA. Extracted genomic DNA from each cell subset was distributed evenly across all wells of several immunoSEQ 96-well plates, and each plate was treated as a replicate. For sorted subsets, roughly 200 ng of genomic DNA, equivalent to some 30,000 T cell genomes, went into each replicate PCR. Purified libraries were measured with a Qubit 3.0 fluorometer, size-checked on a Bioanalyzer 2100, and measured again with the KAPA Library Quantification kit. Every immunoSEQ 96-well plate was sequenced on a separate single-read 150-cycle Illumina NextSeq 550 flow cell. As for the authors' bioinformatics: The immunoSEQ output contained only junctional sequences without quality scores, so filtering could not match that applied to full-length reads. To assign V/J genes and CDR3, sequences were annotated using PyIR, a Python wrapper for IgBLAST v1.9, with IMGT germline references. Any read was removed if the V/J assignment was weak (E-value above 1e-6), the CDR3 was missing, or the read contained stop codons, out-of-frame junctions, or ambiguous translated residues. V3J clonotypes were defined by identical inferred V gene, J gene, and CDR3 amino acid sequence. To compute the percentage overlap between repertoires, the number of shared unique clonotypes was divided by the size of the smaller repertoire. RTK rarefaction, the Chao1 estimator, and Recon v2.1 estimates of unobserved clonotypes were used to assess repertoire richness. OLGA was used to compute generation probabilities for all TCRbeta clonotypes that the gDNA method yielded from a handful of donors. As stored in TCRdb, this immuneACCESS dataset retains in-frame rearrangements with V and J assigned. A fraction of the clones does not appear; measured against another copy, unresolved V genes explain less than half of the discrepancy, and the remainder lacks a known reason. The DNA was the basis for D and trimming; V, J and clone size are from that table. This sample gives about 680,000 clones in total; about 90% of them show up just once. 24% of the sample rests with the top ten.

The sequence was collected from a young man in good health. The sequence joins TRBV28 to TRBJ1-5; too little of a D gene remains to name it. Sequences were obtained from naive CD8+ T cells sorted from blood. This sample's cell subset or site label indicates: CD45RA+CCR7+. CDR3 region: CASSLSGGNQPQHF. The nucleotide sequence is TGTGCCAGCAGTTTATCAGGCGGCAATCAGCCCCAGCATTTT.